This T cell receptor beta chain was documented in a study of beta chain features in type 1 diabetes. Study-level results: Moderately but significantly shorter TCRB CDR3s were found in Type 1 diabetes patients in all four CD4+ subsets. Among type 1 diabetes patients, VDJ junctions had fewer insertions and more deletions. Compared with healthy donors, patients appeared to share more similar naive, central memory and regulatory TCRB repertoires.

V shed 6 bases and J shed 0 bases, with 17 bases lying between them. CDR3 length: 17 amino acids. CDR1 is MDHEN, CDR2 SYDVKM, per germline. Points on this clone: Its antigen is currently unknown.

Expressed TCRB transcripts were sequenced after all isolated RNA was converted to cDNA. Generated by immunoSEQ multiplex PCR, the TCRdb table keeps only in-frame clones and is missing some. The table lists around 330,000 clones, 9.5% to 12% of them singletons. Sequencing was carried out using naive CD4+ T cells from blood. This receptor was obtained from a woman in her 30s in good health. The rearrangement joins TRBV28 to TRBJ1-4; a possible D gene is TRBD1 (6 bases). This CDR3 is CASSSLEQGTTNEKLFF. The CDR3 bases are TGTGCCAGCAGCTCATTAGAACAGGGAACAACTAATGAAAAACTGTTTTTT.